The clone carrying this TCR beta chain was counted at least ten times. The source of the sample is a study of patients and donors after allogeneic stem cell transplantation. The CDR3 is 13 amino acids. V lost 1 base and J lost 6, with 10 bases in between. TCRdb reanalysed the RT-PCR reads using MiXCR and keeps one entry per CDR3 protein. The sample holds hundreds of thousands of distinct CDR3 sequences; 14% are singletons and the top ten take roughly 10%. Sequenced sample: blood, either unsorted or a sorted T cell fraction (not recorded which). The chain joins TRBV12-3 or TRBV12-4 to TRBJ2-7, with D tentatively TRBD2 (6 bases). The receptor was derived from a human donor who was either an allogeneic HSCT recipient or a stem cell or donor lymphocyte infusion donor (not recorded which). It is not recorded whose cells these are; they may come from a transplant donor. CDR3 nucleotide sequence: TGTGCCAGCAGTTTAGGGGCAGCGGGCGAGCAGTACTTC. Translated: CASSLGAAGEQYF.